This T cell receptor beta chain is drawn from a study of molecular identifiers for immune sequencing clone quantification. Study-wide points: Shared barcodes on identical TCR molecules could underestimate the sizes of highly expanded clones.

CD8+CD4-CCR7+CD45RA+ sorting gave the naive CD8 T cells. Details on this clonotype: Its matching antigen is unknown.

TCRdb reprocessed the PCR reads with MiXCR, giving one entry per CDR3 protein. The sample holds some 590,000 distinct CDR3 sequences; about 25% are singletons and the top ten take 0.78%. From germline, CDR1 is KGHDR and CDR2 SFDVKD. V gave up 2 bases and J gave up 1 base, with 16 bases separating them. CDR3 length: 18 amino acids. This chain connects TRBV24-1 to TRBJ2-2, with D perhaps assigned TRBD1 or TRBD2 (5 bases each). This clonotype originated in a human donor in good health. Some libraries in this study had Jurkat cell RNA spiked in. The sequencing sample was made of naive CD8+ T cells from blood, with Jurkat cell RNA spiked in. Subset meaning: FACS-sorted CD8+CD4-CCR7+CD45RA+ naive T cells. CDR3: CATSDSSWDGENTGELFF. The CDR3, as DNA: TGTGCCACCAGTGATTCTAGTTGGGACGGAGAGAACACCGGGGAGCTGTTTTTT.